This is a list of T cell receptor beta chains from one sample in a study of T cells in narcolepsy. Produced via immunoSEQ multiplex PCR; TCRdb's table is partial and in-frame only. The sample lists around 30,000 clones; roughly 87% were seen once. The sequenced sample was CD45RA- memory CD4+ T cells from PBMCs. Receptor source: a human donor with narcolepsy. Both conserved end residues are part of each CDR3. A D gene is named only where the DNA matches it firmly. Some rows mark clone size as missing; the rest say once, few, many or name a class of expanded clone.

CDR3aa,CDR3nt,v_gene,abundance,j_gene,d_gene
CASSQDFRTGVSYEQYF,TGTGCCAGCAGCCAAGACTTTAGGACAGGGGTCTCCTACGAGCAGTACTTC,TRBV14,.,TRBJ2-7,TRBD1
CASSPLTVDRGTGAEAFF,TGTGCCAGCTCACCGCTCACGGTGGACAGGGGAACAGGGGCTGAAGCTTTCTTT,TRBV18,.,TRBJ1-1,TRBD1
CASSPDRVRSPLHF,TGTGCCAGCAGCCCGGACAGGGTTCGGTCACCCCTCCACTTT,TRBV5-4,.,TRBJ1-6,TRBD1
CASSDGTGANTEKLFF,TGTGCCAGCTCTGATGGGACAGGGGCCAACACGGAAAAACTGTTTTTT,TRBV18,.,TRBJ1-4,TRBD1
CASPRPDQPHDQPQHF,TGTGCCAGCCCTAGACCCGACCAACCCCACGATCAGCCCCAGCATTTT,TRBV19,.,TRBJ1-5,.
CASSQEEGWTPGGQETQYF,TGCGCCAGCAGCCAAGAAGAGGGCTGGACTCCGGGAGGGCAAGAGACCCAGTACTTC,TRBV4-1,.,TRBJ2-5,TRBD2
CASSEGTAIYGYTF,TGTGCCAGCAGTGAGGGGACAGCGATCTATGGCTACACCTTC,TRBV2,few,TRBJ1-2,TRBD1
CASSWTFANTGELFF,TGTGCCAGCAGCTGGACTTTCGCGAACACCGGGGAGCTGTTTTTT,TRBV7-2,.,TRBJ2-2,.
CASSSGNNQPQHF,TGTGCCAGCAGCTCAGGGAACAATCAGCCCCAGCATTTT,TRBV7-2,.,TRBJ1-5,.
CASSFGRQTQYF,TGTGCCAGCAGCTTTGGGCGACAGACGCAGTACTTC,TRBV13,.,TRBJ2-7,.
CASRPGNEKLFF,TGTGCCAGCAGACCAGGGAATGAAAAACTGTTTTTT,TRBV5-8,.,TRBJ1-4,.
CASSLVRVGVDTQYF,TGCGCCAGCAGCTTGGTGCGGGTTGGGGTGGATACGCAGTATTTT,TRBV5-1,.,TRBJ2-3,.
CAWTVGEDTQYF,TGTGCCTGGACAGTAGGGGAAGATACGCAGTATTTT,TRBV30,.,TRBJ2-3,.
CASSPQTVGYTF,TGTGCCAGCAGCCCACAGACAGTAGGCTACACCTTC,TRBV7-9,.,TRBJ1-2,.
CASNRDRAGNTIYF,TGTGCCAGCAACCGGGACCGGGCTGGAAACACCATATATTTT,TRBV6-1,.,TRBJ1-3,.
CSGGDRGRGGYTF,TGCAGCGGGGGGGACAGGGGGCGCGGGGGCTACACCTTC,TRBV29-1,.,TRBJ1-2,TRBD1
CASSPRGGSGGTDTQYF,TGTGCCAGCAGCCCCCGGGGTGGTAGCGGGGGCACAGATACGCAGTATTTT,TRBV9,.,TRBJ2-3,TRBD2
CASSYTGRDEQYF,TGTGCCAGTAGCTATACAGGGAGGGACGAGCAGTACTTC,TRBV19,.,TRBJ2-7,.
CASIPAGSPTDTQYF,TGTGCCAGCATCCCGGCGGGGTCCCCCACAGATACGCAGTATTTT,TRBV6-1,once,TRBJ2-3,.
CAWNRGPNTEAFF,TGTGCCTGGAACAGGGGGCCCAACACTGAAGCTTTCTTT,TRBV30,once,TRBJ1-1,TRBD1
CASSSRGGGNEKLFF,TGTGCCAGCAGTTCCCGAGGAGGGGGAAATGAAAAACTGTTTTTT,TRBV27,.,TRBJ1-4,.
CASSLTGLAVWDEQFF,TGCGCCAGCAGCTTGACTGGACTAGCGGTTTGGGATGAGCAGTTCTTC,TRBV5-1,.,TRBJ2-1,TRBD2
CASSVDPGKTEAFF,TGTGCCAGCAGCGTAGACCCGGGAAAAACTGAAGCTTTCTTT,TRBV9,.,TRBJ1-1,.
CASSESRGRQPQHF,TGTGCCAGCAGTGAATCCAGGGGACGGCAGCCCCAGCATTTT,TRBV6-1,.,TRBJ1-5,.
CASSPLTGGRGNYGYTF,TGTGCCAGCTCACCACTGACAGGGGGCCGGGGAAACTATGGCTACACCTTC,TRBV18,.,TRBJ1-2,TRBD1
CASSTPRQGYEQFF,TGTGCCAGCAGCACCCCAAGACAGGGCTATGAGCAGTTCTTC,TRBV6-5,.,TRBJ2-1,TRBD1
CASSSRTSALRDTQYF,TGTGCCAGCAGTTCCAGGACTAGCGCCCTTAGGGATACGCAGTATTTT,TRBV7-2,.,TRBJ2-3,TRBD2
CASSVEQKYTGELFF,TGTGCCAGCAGCGTAGAACAGAAATACACCGGGGAGCTGTTTTTT,TRBV9,.,TRBJ2-2,.
CATRIDRRNTEAFF,TGTGCCACCAGAATAGACAGGCGAAACACTGAAGCTTTCTTT,TRBV15,.,TRBJ1-1,.
CAWSSREYTDTQYF,TGTGCCTGGAGTTCCAGGGAATACACAGATACGCAGTATTTT,TRBV30,.,TRBJ2-3,.
CATSSPPWTKNIQYF,TGTGCCACCAGCTCACCCCCGTGGACTAAAAACATTCAGTACTTC,TRBV15,.,TRBJ2-4,.
CASHLDRGGTDTQYF,TGTGCCAGCCATCTAGACAGGGGTGGTACAGATACGCAGTATTTT,TRBV2,.,TRBJ2-3,TRBD1
CAWSRETGGNSPLHF,TGTGCCTGGAGTCGCGAGACAGGGGGGAATTCACCCCTCCACTTT,TRBV30,.,TRBJ1-6,TRBD1
CASSLTLFGETQYF,TGTGCCAGCAGCCTAACCCTTTTCGGGGAGACCCAGTACTTC,TRBV7-2,.,TRBJ2-5,.
CASSPQTGVSYNEQFF,TGTGCCAGCAGCCCCCAGACCGGCGTGTCCTACAATGAGCAGTTCTTC,TRBV7-2,.,TRBJ2-1,.
CASSGLGGNSPLHF,TGTGCCAGCAGTGGTCTTGGGGGTAATTCACCCCTCCACTTT,TRBV2,few,TRBJ1-6,.
CASSLMGGSGETQYF,TGTGCCAGCAGCTTAATGGGCGGATCGGGAGAGACCCAGTACTTC,TRBV7-9,.,TRBJ2-5,.
CASSPRLAGVTDTQYF,TGTGCCAGCAGCCCCCGATTAGCGGGGGTAACAGATACGCAGTATTTT,TRBV7-3,.,TRBJ2-3,TRBD2
CASRLAGQETQYF,TGTGCCAGCAGGCTCGCCGGCCAAGAGACCCAGTACTTC,TRBV5-5,.,TRBJ2-5,.
CASRGDGGQETQYF,TGTGCCAGCAGGGGGGACGGGGGCCAAGAGACCCAGTACTTC,TRBV2,.,TRBJ2-5,.
CASSQSRWHLDYGYTF,TGCGCCAGCAGTCAATCGAGGTGGCATTTAGACTATGGCTACACCTTC,TRBV23-1,few,TRBJ1-2,.
CASSLAQGQPQHF,TGTGCCAGCAGCTTGGCACAGGGGCAGCCCCAGCATTTT,TRBV5-6,.,TRBJ1-5,TRBD1
CASTLRETSTYEQYF,TGCGCCAGCACGCTCCGTGAGACTAGCACCTACGAGCAGTACTTC,TRBV10-1,.,TRBJ2-7,TRBD2
CSVESGGAGAFF,TGCAGCGTTGAATCGGGGGGCGCGGGGGCTTTCTTT,TRBV29-1,.,TRBJ1-1,.
CASSLAEYNEQFF,TGTGCCAGCAGCCTGGCAGAATACAATGAGCAGTTCTTC,TRBV14,.,TRBJ2-1,.
CSVRTRQNTEAFF,TGCAGCGTTAGGACCCGACAAAACACTGAAGCTTTCTTT,TRBV29-1,.,TRBJ1-1,.
CASSLAYNRQAFF,TGTGCCAGCAGCTTAGCGTACAACCGTCAAGCTTTCTTT,TRBV7-2,.,TRBJ1-1,.
CASSHDVQTEAFF,TGCGCCAGCAGCCATGATGTCCAGACTGAAGCTTTCTTT,TRBV4-1,.,TRBJ1-1,.
CASSPNSGSYYEQYF,TGCGCCAGCAGTCCGAATTCCGGGTCATACTACGAGCAGTACTTC,TRBV5-1,.,TRBJ2-7,.
CASSSAGPFSNQPQHF,TGTGCCAGCAGCTCGGCAGGTCCTTTTAGCAATCAGCCCCAGCATTTT,TRBV5-6,few,TRBJ1-5,.
CASNPTGYGTGELFF,TGTGCCAGCAACCCGACAGGGTACGGGACCGGGGAGCTGTTTTTT,TRBV7-2,.,TRBJ2-2,TRBD1
CASGVGGANTGELFF,TGTGCTAGTGGGGTAGGGGGCGCGAACACCGGGGAGCTGTTTTTT,TRBV12-5,.,TRBJ2-2,TRBD1
CASSVRGTGNYGYTF,TGTGCCAGCAGTGTCCGAGGGACGGGTAACTATGGCTACACCTTC,TRBV6-1,few,TRBJ1-2,.
CASSEVRTGYGYTF,TGTGCCAGCAGTGAAGTGAGGACAGGGTATGGCTACACCTTC,TRBV2,.,TRBJ1-2,TRBD1
CASSPTDRDSPLHF,TGTGCCAGCAGCCCAACTGACAGGGACTCACCCCTCCACTTT,TRBV14,.,TRBJ1-6,TRBD1
CASRAGGSTGTGELFF,TGCGCCAGCAGAGCGGGGGGGTCCACCGGGACCGGGGAGCTGTTTTTT,TRBV5-1,.,TRBJ2-2,TRBD2
CAISEPGTGSTDTQYF,TGTGCCATCAGTGAGCCTGGGACAGGGAGCACAGATACGCAGTATTTT,TRBV10-3,.,TRBJ2-3,TRBD1
CASRDREAGNTIYF,TGTGCCAGCAGGGACCGGGAGGCTGGAAACACCATATATTTT,TRBV2,.,TRBJ1-3,.
CASSLRTRRGWDAIGELFF,TGTGCCAGCAGCCTACGGACTAGGCGTGGGTGGGACGCAATCGGGGAGCTGTTTTTT,TRBV7-2,.,TRBJ2-2,TRBD2
CASSIVGQGSQPQHF,TGTGCCAGTAGTATAGTCGGACAGGGGAGCCAGCCCCAGCATTTT,TRBV19,.,TRBJ1-5,TRBD1